This T cell receptor beta chain was captured by sequencing in a study of CXCR4 blockade with PD-1 therapy in pancreatic cancer. Details on this clone: No antigen is known for it.

Whole-study findings and limits: Sequencing covered TCRbeta chains only, not alpha chains.

Germline CDR1 SGDLS, CDR2 YYNGEE. The ends were cut back, 5 bases at V and 1 base at J, with 12 bases in the middle. The CDR3 contains 14 residues. Clones were sequenced by immunoSEQ multiplex PCR, and TCRdb holds only the in-frame ones, with some missing. The sample carries about 8,100 clones, around 53% recorded once. The receptor was isolated from a human donor with pancreatic ductal adenocarcinoma. The J gene is TRBJ1-1, the V gene TRBV9, with a possible D match to TRBD1 (5 bases). The sequencing input was tumor tissue. The CDR3 here is CASSGDGGNTEAFF. The DNA for the CDR3 is TGTGCCAGCAGTGGGGACGGAGGGAACACTGAAGCTTTCTTT.